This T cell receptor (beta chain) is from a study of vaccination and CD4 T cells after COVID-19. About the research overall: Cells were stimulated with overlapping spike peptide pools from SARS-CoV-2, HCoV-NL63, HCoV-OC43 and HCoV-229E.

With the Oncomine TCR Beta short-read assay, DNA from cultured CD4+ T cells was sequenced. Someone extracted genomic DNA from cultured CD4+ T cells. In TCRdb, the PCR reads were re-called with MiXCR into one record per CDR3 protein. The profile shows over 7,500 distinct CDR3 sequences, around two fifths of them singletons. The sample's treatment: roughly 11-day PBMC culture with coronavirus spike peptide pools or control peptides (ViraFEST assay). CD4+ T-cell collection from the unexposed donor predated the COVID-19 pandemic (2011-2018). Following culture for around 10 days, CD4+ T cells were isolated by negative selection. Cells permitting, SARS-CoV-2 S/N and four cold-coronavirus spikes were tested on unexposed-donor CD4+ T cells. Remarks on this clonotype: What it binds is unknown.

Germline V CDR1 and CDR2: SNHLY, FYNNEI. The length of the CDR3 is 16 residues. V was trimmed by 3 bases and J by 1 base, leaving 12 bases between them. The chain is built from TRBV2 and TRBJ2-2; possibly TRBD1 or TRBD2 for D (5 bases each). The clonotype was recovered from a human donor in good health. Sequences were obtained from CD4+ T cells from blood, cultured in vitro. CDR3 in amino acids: CASSDWGIGNTGELFF. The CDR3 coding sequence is TGTGCCAGCAGTGACTGGGGGATCGGGAACACCGGGGAGCTGTTTTTT.